The clone carrying this T cell receptor beta chain was seen a handful of times. Repertoires were generated with immunoSEQ multiplex PCR, while TCRdb's copy carries only in-frame clones and drops some. In the table there are 75,000 to 100,000 clones, roughly 50% of which are singletons. The data originate from a study of shared clonotypes between healthy human individuals. Donors had no recently reported acute infections or vaccinations and were HIV-negative. Donors comprised only Caucasian adults living in Nashville, Tennessee. This clonotype was sampled from a woman in her forties in good health. Some clones in this sample may be carry-over from other donors' samples. Material: PBMCs.

The CDR3 DNA reads as TGTGCCAGCAGTGAAAATGACAGGGCCTCCTACGAGCAGTACTTC. It yields the protein CASSENDRASYEQYF. The J gene is TRBJ2-7, the V gene TRBV6-1, with 7 bases aligning to TRBD1. This CDR3 spans 15 amino acids. V lost 2 bases, J lost 0 bases, and 4 bases stayed unmatched. CDR1 is MNHNS and CDR2 is SASEGT in the germline V gene.